The text below deals with one T cell receptor beta chain. Its antigen is currently unknown. The data derive from a study of T cell responses to AZD1222 COVID-19 vaccine. V was cut by 6 bases and J by 5 bases, with 15 bases left in between. This CDR3 is built from 14 residues. Germline V lookup: CDR1 LNHDA, CDR2 SQIVND (reference sequence). Study-level findings and limits: Spike-wide coverage was observed for vaccine-associated CD4 TCRs, with dominant responses at 160-218 and 743-854. Without day 14 samples, only post-peak T cell repertoires were studied. After two AZD1222 doses, spike-specific TCR breadth and depth rose versus day 0. White British donors predominated, females outnumbered males, and clonal diversity was possibly underestimated.

Clones were sequenced by immunoSEQ multiplex PCR, and TCRdb holds only the in-frame ones, with some missing. The data show nearly 100,000 clones, with around nine tenths seen just once and 2.8% held by the top ten. The specimen comprised peripheral blood, sampled on day 0 of AZD1222 vaccination. The receptor comes from an adult in good health. This rearrangement joins TRBV19 to TRBJ2-3; D unclear. The CDR3 nucleotides are TGTGCCAGTAGGTCAGGATCCGGTGGAGATACGCAGTATTTT. Residues: CASRSGSGGDTQYF.